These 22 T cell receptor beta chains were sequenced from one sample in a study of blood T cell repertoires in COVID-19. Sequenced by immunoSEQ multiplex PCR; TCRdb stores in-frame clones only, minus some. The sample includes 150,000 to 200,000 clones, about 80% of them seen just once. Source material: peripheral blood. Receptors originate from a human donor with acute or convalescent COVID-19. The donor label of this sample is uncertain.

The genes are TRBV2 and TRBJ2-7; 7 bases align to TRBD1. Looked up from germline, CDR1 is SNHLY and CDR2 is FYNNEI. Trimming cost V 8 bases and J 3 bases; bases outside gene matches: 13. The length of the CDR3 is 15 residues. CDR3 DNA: TGTGCCAGCCAAATCGACAGGGAAGGCGTCTACGAGCAGTACTTC. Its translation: CASQIDREGVYEQYF.

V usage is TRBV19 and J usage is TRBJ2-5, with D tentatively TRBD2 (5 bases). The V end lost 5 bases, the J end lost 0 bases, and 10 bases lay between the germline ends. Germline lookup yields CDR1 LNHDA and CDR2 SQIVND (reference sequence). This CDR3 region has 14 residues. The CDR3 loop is CASSFRTHQETQYF. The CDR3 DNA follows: TGTGCCAGTAGTTTTCGGACTCACCAAGAGACCCAGTACTTC. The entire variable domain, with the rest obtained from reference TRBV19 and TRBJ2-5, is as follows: DGGITQSPKYLFRKEGQNVTLSCEQNLNHDAMYWYRQDPGQGLRLIYYSQIVNDFQKGDIAEGYSVSREKKESFPLTVTSAQKNPTAFYLCASSFRTHQETQYFGPGTRLLVL.

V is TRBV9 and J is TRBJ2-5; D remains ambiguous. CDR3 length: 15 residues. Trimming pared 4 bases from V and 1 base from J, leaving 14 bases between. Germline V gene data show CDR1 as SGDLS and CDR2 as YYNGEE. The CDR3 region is CASSPVGRLQETQYF. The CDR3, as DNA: TGTGCCAGCAGCCCGGTCGGCAGACTCCAAGAGACCCAGTACTTC.

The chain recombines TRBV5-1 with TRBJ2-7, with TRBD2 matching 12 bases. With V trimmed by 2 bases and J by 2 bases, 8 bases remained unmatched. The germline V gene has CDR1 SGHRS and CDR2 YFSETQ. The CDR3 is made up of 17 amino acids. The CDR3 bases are TGCGCCAGCAGCTTCGGACTAGCGGGATACCAAACCTACGAGCAGTACTTC. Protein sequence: CASSFGLAGYQTYEQYF.

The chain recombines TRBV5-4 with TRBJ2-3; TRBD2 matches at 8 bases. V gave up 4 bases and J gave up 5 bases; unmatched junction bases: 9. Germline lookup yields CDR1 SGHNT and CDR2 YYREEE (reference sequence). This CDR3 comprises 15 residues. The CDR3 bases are TGTGCCAGCAGCGGGGCCGGAGCGGGGGAAGATACGCAGTATTTT. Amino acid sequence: CASSGAGAGEDTQYF.

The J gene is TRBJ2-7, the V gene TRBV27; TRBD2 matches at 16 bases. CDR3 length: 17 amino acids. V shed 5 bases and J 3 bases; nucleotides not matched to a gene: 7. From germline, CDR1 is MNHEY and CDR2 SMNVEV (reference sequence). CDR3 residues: CASSPGLAGGVFYEQYF. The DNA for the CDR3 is TGTGCCAGCAGTCCGGGACTAGCGGGGGGGGTTTTCTACGAGCAGTACTTC.

CDR3 sequence (DNA): TGCGCCAGCAGCCCCCAAGGGGTTGGCTCCTACGAGCAGTACTTC. Translation gives CASSPQGVGSYEQYF. The V gene is TRBV5-1, the J gene TRBJ2-7; possibly TRBD1 for D (5 bases). Germline V gene data show CDR1 as SGHRS and CDR2 as YFSETQ. V was trimmed by 4 bases and J by 0 bases, leaving 14 bases between them. The CDR3 length is 15 residues. Full variable domain (rest looked up from reference TRBV5-1 and TRBJ2-7): KAGVTQTPRYLIKTRGQQVTLSCSPISGHRSVSWYQQTPGQGLQFLFEYFSETQRNKGNFPGRFSGRQFSNSRSEMNVSTLELGDSALYLCASSPQGVGSYEQYFGPGTRLTVT.

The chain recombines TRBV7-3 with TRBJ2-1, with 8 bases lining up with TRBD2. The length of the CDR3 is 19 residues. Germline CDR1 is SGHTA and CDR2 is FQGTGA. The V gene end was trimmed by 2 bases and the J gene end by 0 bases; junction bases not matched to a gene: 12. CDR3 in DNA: TGTGCCAGCAGCTTATGGGGTACGGGAGGGTCGAGCTCCTACAATGAGCAGTTCTTC. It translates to CASSLWGTGGSSSYNEQFF.

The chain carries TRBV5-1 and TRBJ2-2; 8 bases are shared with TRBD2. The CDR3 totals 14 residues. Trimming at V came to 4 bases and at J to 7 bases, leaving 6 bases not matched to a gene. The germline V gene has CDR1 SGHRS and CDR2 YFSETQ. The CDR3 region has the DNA TGCGCCAGCAGCCGGGAGGGCCAAAGCGGGGAGCTGTTTTTT. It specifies CASSREGQSGELFF.

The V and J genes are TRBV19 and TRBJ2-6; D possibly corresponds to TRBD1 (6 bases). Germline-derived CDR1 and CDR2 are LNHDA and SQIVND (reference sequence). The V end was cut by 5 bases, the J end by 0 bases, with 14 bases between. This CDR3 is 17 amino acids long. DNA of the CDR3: TGTGCCAGTAGTTCCCAAGCAGGGGACTCTGGGGCCAACGTCCTGACTTTC. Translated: CASSSQAGDSGANVLTF.

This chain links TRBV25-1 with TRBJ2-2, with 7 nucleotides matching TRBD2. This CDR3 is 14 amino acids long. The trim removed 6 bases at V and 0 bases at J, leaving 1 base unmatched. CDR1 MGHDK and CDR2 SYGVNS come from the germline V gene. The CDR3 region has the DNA TGTGCCAGCAGGACTAGCTCGAACACCGGGGAGCTGTTTTTT. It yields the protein CASRTSSNTGELFF. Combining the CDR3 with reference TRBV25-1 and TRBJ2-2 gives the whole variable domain EADIYQTPRYLVIGTGKKITLECSQTMGHDKMYWYQQDPGMELHLIHYSYGVNSTEKGDLSSESTVSRIRTEHFPLTLESARPSHTSQYLCASRTSSNTGELFFGEGSRLTVL.

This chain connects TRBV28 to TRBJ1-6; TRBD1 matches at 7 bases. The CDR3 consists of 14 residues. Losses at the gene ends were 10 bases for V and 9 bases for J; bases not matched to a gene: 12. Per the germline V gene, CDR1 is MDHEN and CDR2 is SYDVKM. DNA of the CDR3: TGTGCCACCCTTCAAGGGGGCGTCGGTTCACCCCTCCACTTT. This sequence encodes CATLQGGVGSPLHF.

The CDR3 nucleotides read TGTGCCAGCTCACCGACAGGGGGCAGGAACGAGCAGTACTTC. Protein sequence: CASSPTGGRNEQYF. The genes are TRBV18 and TRBJ2-7, with 10 bases lining up with TRBD1. CDR1 is KGHSH, CDR2 LQKENI, per germline. The CDR3 loop spans 14 amino acids. Trimming removed 3 bases from V and 5 bases from J; junction bases left unmatched: 4.

CDR3 nucleotides: TGTGCCAGCAGTGAACTCAGGGTGAGCGCCTACAATGAGCAGTTCTTC. Protein product: CASSELRVSAYNEQFF. The rearrangement links TRBV2 to TRBJ2-1, with D tentatively TRBD1 (5 bases). V gave up 2 bases and J gave up 2 bases, with 13 bases separating them. Germline V gene data show CDR1 as SNHLY and CDR2 as FYNNEI. CDR3 size: 16 residues.

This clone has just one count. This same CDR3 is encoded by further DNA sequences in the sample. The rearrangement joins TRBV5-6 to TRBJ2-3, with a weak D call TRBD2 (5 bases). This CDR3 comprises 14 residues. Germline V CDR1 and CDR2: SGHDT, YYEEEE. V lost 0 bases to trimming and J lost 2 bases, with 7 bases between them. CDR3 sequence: CASSLGAATDTQYF. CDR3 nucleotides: TGTGCCAGCAGCTTGGGAGCGGCCACAGATACGCAGTATTTT.

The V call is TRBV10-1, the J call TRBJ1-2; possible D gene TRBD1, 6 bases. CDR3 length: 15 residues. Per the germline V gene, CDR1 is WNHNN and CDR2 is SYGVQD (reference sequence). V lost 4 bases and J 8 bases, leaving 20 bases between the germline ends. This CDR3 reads CASSGDRDTRDGYTF. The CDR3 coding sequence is TGCGCCAGCAGTGGGGACCGGGACACTAGAGACGGCTACACCTTC.

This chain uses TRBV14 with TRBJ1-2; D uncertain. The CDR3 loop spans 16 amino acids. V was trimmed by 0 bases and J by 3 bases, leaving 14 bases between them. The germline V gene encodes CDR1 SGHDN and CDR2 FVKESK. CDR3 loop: CASSQEGSTPDYGYTF. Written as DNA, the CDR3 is TGTGCCAGCAGCCAAGAGGGCAGCACCCCCGACTATGGCTACACCTTC.

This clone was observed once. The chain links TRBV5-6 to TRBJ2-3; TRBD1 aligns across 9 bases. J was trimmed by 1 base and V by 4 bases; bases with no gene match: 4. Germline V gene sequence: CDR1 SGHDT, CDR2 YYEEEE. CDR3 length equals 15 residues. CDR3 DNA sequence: TGTGCCAGCAGCCAGGGACAGGGCCGCACAGATACGCAGTATTTT. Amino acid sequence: CASSQGQGRTDTQYF.

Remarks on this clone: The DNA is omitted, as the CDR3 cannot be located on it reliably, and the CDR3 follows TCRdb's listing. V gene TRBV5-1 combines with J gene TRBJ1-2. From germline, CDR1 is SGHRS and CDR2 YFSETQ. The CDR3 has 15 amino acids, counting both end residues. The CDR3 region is CASSLVGEGNRFLSF.

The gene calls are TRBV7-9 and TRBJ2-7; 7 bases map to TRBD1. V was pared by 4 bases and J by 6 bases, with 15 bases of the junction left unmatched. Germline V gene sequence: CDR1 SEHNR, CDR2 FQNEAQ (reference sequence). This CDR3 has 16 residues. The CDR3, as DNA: TGTGCCAGCAGCTATACCTTTGACAGGGCCTCTATCGAGCAGTACTTC. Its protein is CASSYTFDRASIEQYF.

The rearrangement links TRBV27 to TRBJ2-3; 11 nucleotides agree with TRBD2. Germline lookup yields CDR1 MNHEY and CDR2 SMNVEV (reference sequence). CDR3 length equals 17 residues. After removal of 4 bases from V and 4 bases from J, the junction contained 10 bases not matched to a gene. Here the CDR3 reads CASSSRTSGPLSDTQYF. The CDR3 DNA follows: TGTGCCAGCAGTTCCAGGACTAGCGGGCCCCTGTCAGATACGCAGTATTTT.

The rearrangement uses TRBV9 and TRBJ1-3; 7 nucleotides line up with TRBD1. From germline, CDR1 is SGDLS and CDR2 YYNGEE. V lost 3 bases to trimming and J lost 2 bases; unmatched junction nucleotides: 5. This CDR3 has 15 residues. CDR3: CASSAPQGTGNTIYF. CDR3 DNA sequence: TGTGCCAGCAGCGCACCACAGGGGACTGGAAACACCATATATTTT.